Following are 14 T cell receptor beta chains from one sample sequenced in a study of T cells in Graves' hyperthyroidism and ophthalmopathy. RNA transcripts provided the source from which TCR beta CDR3 regions were amplified. Researchers ran a first-round RT-PCR on the TCR CDR3 using the HTBI primer set. Each CDR3 protein is one row after TCRdb ran MiXCR on the multiplex PCR reads. The profile shows 550,000 to 800,000 distinct CDR3 sequences, 16% of them singletons. The sequenced sample consisted of blood. These receptors were taken from a man younger than 35 with Graves' hyperthyroidism.

The chain uses TRBV10-3 and TRBJ2-5; D possibly corresponds to TRBD2 (6 bases). V was shortened by 6 bases and J by 5 bases, with 16 bases between the two germline ends. Germline-derived CDR1 and CDR2 are ENHRY and SYGVKD. This CDR3 region has 14 residues. Here the CDR3 DNA reads TGTGCCATCAGGCGGGACCAGGGTAGGGAGACCCAGTACTTC. It specifies CAIRRDQGRETQYF.

This clonotype has at least ten counts. The V call is TRBV12-3 or TRBV12-4, the J call TRBJ2-7; maybe TRBD1 (6 bases). Trimming cost V 6 bases and J 4 bases, with 10 bases left between them. The CDR3 is 12 residues long. CDR3 region: CASRQGHYEQYF. CDR3 nucleotide sequence: TGTGCCAGCAGGCAGGGGCATTACGAGCAGTACTTC.

This clonotype came up a few times. The chain carries TRBV7-2 and TRBJ2-4, with 8 bases fitting TRBD2. The CDR3 runs to 19 residues. The germline V gene has CDR1 SGHTA and CDR2 FQGNSA. The trim removed 3 bases at V and 0 bases at J, leaving 13 bases unmatched. The DNA for the CDR3 is TGTGCCAGCAGCTTCCCCCGCGGAGCGGGAGTGCTAGCCAAAAACATTCAGTACTTC. Its translation is CASSFPRGAGVLAKNIQYF.

This chain joins TRBV4-1 and TRBJ2-2; 7 bases align to TRBD2. The germline CDR1 and CDR2 sequences are MGHRA and YSYEKL. With 4 bases clipped from V and 7 bases from J, the junction kept 6 bases outside the gene matches. CDR3 length: 14 amino acids. The CDR3 nucleotides are TGCGCCAGCAGCCCTCGGACTAGGGACGGGGAGCTGTTTTTT. This translates into CASSPRTRDGELFF.

The V gene is TRBV9, the J gene TRBJ2-2, with D uncertain. V was clipped by 4 bases and J by 14 bases, with 21 bases between them. CDR1 and CDR2 (germline): SGDLS, YYNGEE. The CDR3 is 14 amino acids. This CDR3 is CASSRQSKPGELFF. Here the CDR3 DNA reads TGTGCCAGCAGCCGCCAATCGAAACCGGGCGAACTGTTTTTT.

This clonotype was seen more than once but under ten times. The V and J genes are TRBV24-1 and TRBJ2-1; tentatively, D is TRBD2 (7 bases). The CDR3 has 11 residues. CDR1 and CDR2 (germline): KGHDR, SFDVKD. V shed 9 bases and J shed 12 bases, with 14 bases lying between them. The CDR3 bases are TGTGCCACCTGGGGGGGAGGGGGGCAGTTCTTC. Amino acid sequence: CATWGGGGQFF.

This clonotype occurred many times. This chain joins TRBV27 and TRBJ2-5, with 11 bases that match TRBD2. V lost 3 bases to trimming and J lost 5 bases; unmatched junction nucleotides: 5. There are 15 residues in the CDR3. CDR1 MNHEY and CDR2 SMNVEV come from the germline V gene (reference sequence). The CDR3 region has the DNA TGTGCCAGCAGTTTTAGCGGGAGGGCCGGGGAGACCCAGTACTTC. Its translation: CASSFSGRAGETQYF.

CDR3 DNA sequence: TGCGCCAGCAGCCAAGACACAGGCAGGGGGAAGGATACGCAGTATTTT. It encodes CASSQDTGRGKDTQYF. V gene TRBV4-1 combines with J gene TRBJ2-3; 7 positions match TRBD1. The trim removed 0 bases at V and 6 bases at J, leaving 9 bases unmatched. The CDR3 runs to 16 residues. Germline V gene sequence: CDR1 MGHRA, CDR2 YSYEKL.

This clonotype was seen at least ten times. CDR3 protein: CSAPPGLNTEAFF. The CDR3 nucleotides are TGCAGTGCACCCCCGGGCTTGAACACTGAAGCTTTCTTT. The chain employs TRBV20-1 and TRBJ1-1; D remains unclear. Trimming took off 6 bases at V and 0 bases at J, with 11 bases between the two ends. The germline V gene encodes CDR1 DFQATT and CDR2 SNEGSKA (reference sequence). The CDR3 is 13 amino acids.

The V gene is TRBV28, the J gene TRBJ2-3, with D possibly matching TRBD2 (6 bases). Germline V lookup: CDR1 MDHEN, CDR2 SYDVKM. This CDR3 comprises 15 residues. The V and J ends lost 3 bases and 2 bases respectively, with 12 bases between them. Here the CDR3 DNA reads TGTGCCAGCAGTTTCTCGGGACTCCTCACAGATACGCAGTATTTT. Translation: CASSFSGLLTDTQYF.

This clonotype was detected many times. This chain uses TRBV25-1 with TRBJ1-1, with no clear D. The V gene's germline CDR1 is MGHDK and CDR2 SYGVNS. The CDR3 is made up of 11 amino acids. V lost 10 bases and J 0 bases, leaving 6 bases between the germline ends. The CDR3 reads CATTLNTEAFF. The CDR3 nucleotides read TGTGCCACCACGTTGAACACTGAAGCTTTCTTT.

This chain uses TRBV19 with TRBJ2-4; no definite D call. Looked up from germline, CDR1 is LNHDA and CDR2 is SQIVND (reference sequence). This CDR3 contains 16 residues. Trimming left V 5 bases short and J 2 bases short, with 16 bases between. The CDR3 DNA sequence: TGTGCCAGTAGTCTATCTGCTGGGGTGACCAAAAACATTCAGTACTTC. This codes for CASSLSAGVTKNIQYF.

The chain recombines TRBV20-1 with TRBJ2-7, with D perhaps TRBD2 (5 bases). The CDR3 has 13 residues. V lost 5 bases, J lost 6 bases, and 17 bases lay in between. Germline CDR1 reads DFQATT; CDR2 reads SNEGSKA (reference sequence). The CDR3 spells CSAAPPNAGEQYF. The CDR3 DNA sequence: TGCAGTGCTGCCCCGCCTAATGCGGGCGAGCAGTACTTC.

This clonotype appeared a few times. The chain joins TRBV7-9 to TRBJ2-2; a possible D gene is TRBD1 (6 bases). This CDR3 contains 11 residues. The germline CDR1 and CDR2 sequences are SEHNR and FQNEAQ (reference sequence). V lost 5 bases and J 13 bases, leaving 11 bases between the germline ends. The CDR3 nucleotides read TGTGCCAGCAGCGTACAGGGTGGGCTGTTTTTT. It specifies CASSVQGGLFF.